What follows describes a single TCR beta chain. Its antigen is unidentified. The CDR3 length is 14 residues. The germline CDR1 and CDR2 sequences are SGHRS and YFSETQ. V shed 3 bases and J shed 0 bases, with 8 bases lying between them. The method was immunoSEQ multiplex PCR; TCRdb's version includes in-frame clones alone and lacks a portion of them. The sample includes some 130,000 clones, 60% to 85% of them seen just once. The sample belongs to a study of cytotoxic CD8 clonotypes in ibrutinib-treated CLL. Findings and caveats of the study: With treatment, public clonotypes, which were uncommon, either contracted or remained stable. Against age-matched healthy donors, baseline clonality ran higher and tracked circulating CD8+ T-cell counts.

The chain couples TRBV5-1 to TRBJ2-3; a weak D match, TRBD2 (5 bases). Specimen: PBMCs, collected after 24 months of ibrutinib treatment. The receptor was derived from a human donor with chronic lymphocytic leukemia. CDR3 bases: TGCGCCAGCAGCTCTCGGGAAAGCACAGATACGCAGTATTTT. Its translation: CASSSRESTDTQYF. The complete variable domain, with remaining parts taken from reference TRBV5-1 and TRBJ2-3, reads KAGVTQTPRYLIKTRGQQVTLSCSPISGHRSVSWYQQTPGQGLQFLFEYFSETQRNKGNFPGRFSGRQFSNSRSEMNVSTLELGDSALYLCASSSRESTDTQYFGPGTRLTVL.